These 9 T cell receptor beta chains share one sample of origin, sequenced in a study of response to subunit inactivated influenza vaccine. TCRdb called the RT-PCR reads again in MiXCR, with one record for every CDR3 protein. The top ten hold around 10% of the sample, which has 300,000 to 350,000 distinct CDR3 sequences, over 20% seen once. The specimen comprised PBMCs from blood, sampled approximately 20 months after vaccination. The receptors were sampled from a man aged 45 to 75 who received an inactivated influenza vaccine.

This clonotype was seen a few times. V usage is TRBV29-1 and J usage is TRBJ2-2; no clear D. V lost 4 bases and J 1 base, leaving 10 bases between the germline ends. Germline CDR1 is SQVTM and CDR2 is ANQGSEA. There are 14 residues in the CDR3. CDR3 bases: TGCAGCGTTGCCACCCTCCTGAACACCGGGGAGCTGTTTTTT. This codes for CSVATLLNTGELFF.

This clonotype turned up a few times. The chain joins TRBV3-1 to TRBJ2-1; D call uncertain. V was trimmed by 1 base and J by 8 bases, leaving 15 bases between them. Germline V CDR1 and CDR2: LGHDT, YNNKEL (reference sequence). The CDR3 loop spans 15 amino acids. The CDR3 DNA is TGTGCCAGCAGCCAAGCCTCGGCCCACTTTGATGAGCAGTTCTTC. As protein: CASSQASAHFDEQFF.

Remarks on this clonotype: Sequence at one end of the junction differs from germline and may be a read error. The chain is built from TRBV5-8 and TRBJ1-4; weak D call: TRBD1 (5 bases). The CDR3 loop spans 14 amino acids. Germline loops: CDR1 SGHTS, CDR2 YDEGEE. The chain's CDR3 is CASSSDLGDEKLLF. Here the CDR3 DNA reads TGTGCCAGCAGCTCGGATCTGGGGGACGAAAAACTGTTATTT.

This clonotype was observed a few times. The CDR3 bases are TGTGCCAGCAGTTTATACCCTGGATACCACTACGAGCAGTACTTC. It codes for CASSLYPGYHYEQYF. The V gene is TRBV27, the J gene TRBJ2-7; D is unclear. Germline lookup yields CDR1 MNHEY and CDR2 SMNVEV (reference sequence). The CDR3 totals 15 residues. V was shortened by 1 base and J by 3 bases, with 13 bases between the two germline ends.

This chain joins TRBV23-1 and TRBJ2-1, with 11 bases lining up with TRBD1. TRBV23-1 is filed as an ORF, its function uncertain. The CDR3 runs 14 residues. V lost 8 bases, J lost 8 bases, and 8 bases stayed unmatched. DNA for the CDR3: TGCGCCAGCCTGGGGGGACAGGGGGACTATGAGCAGTTCTTC. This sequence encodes CASLGGQGDYEQFF.

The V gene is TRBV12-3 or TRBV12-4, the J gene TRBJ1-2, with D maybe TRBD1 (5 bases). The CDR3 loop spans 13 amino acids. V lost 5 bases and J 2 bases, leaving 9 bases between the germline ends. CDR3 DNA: TGTGCCAGCAGTCACAGGACAAACTATGGCTACACCTTC. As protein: CASSHRTNYGYTF.

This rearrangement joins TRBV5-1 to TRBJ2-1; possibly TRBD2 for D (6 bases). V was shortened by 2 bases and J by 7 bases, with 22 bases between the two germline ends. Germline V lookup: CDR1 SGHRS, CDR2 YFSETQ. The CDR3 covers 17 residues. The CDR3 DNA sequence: TGCGCCAGCAGCTTCTCATACTACCGGGACTTACAGAATGAGCAGTTCTTC. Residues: CASSFSYYRDLQNEQFF.

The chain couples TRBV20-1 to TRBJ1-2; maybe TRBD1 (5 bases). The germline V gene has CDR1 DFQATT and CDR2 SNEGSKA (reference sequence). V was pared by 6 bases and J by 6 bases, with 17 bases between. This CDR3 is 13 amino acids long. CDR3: CSASGQGSNGYTF. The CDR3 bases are TGCAGTGCGTCCGGCCAGGGTAGTAATGGCTACACCTTC.

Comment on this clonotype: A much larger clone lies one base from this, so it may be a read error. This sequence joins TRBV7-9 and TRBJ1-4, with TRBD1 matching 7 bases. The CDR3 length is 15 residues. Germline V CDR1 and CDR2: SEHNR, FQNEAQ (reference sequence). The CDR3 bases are TGTGCCAGCGTCCAGGGGGGAACAACTAATGAAGAACTGTTTTTT. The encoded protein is CASVQGGTTNEELFF.